The present entry profiles one T cell receptor (beta chain) with its context. The sample originates from a study of blood T cell repertoires in COVID-19. This CDR3 spans 13 amino acids. The V and J ends lost 2 bases and 7 bases respectively, with 10 bases between them. CDR1 is KGHDR, CDR2 SFDVKD, per germline. Some clones are missing from TCRdb's copy, which holds only in-frame ones; the method was immunoSEQ multiplex PCR. The sample lists under 250,000 clones, about 90% seen once, with approximately 0.77% in the top ten. The source material was peripheral blood. The source is a man between 60 and 75 years old with COVID-19, enrolled during active disease. This chain joins TRBV24-1 and TRBJ1-2; D gene unclear. In DNA, the CDR3 is TGTGCCACCAGTGATTCCCAAGCGGTTGGCTACACCTTC. Amino acids: CATSDSQAVGYTF.